One sample yielded the 13 T cell receptor beta chains listed below, sequenced in a study of Graves' ophthalmopathy and Graves' hyperthyroidism. RNA served as the template for amplifying TCR beta CDR3 regions. RT-PCR was first run with HTBI primers, then multiplex PCR in a second round. TCRdb used MiXCR to reprocess the multiplex PCR reads, holding one entry per CDR3 protein. The data contain 300,000 to 500,000 distinct CDR3 sequences, 15% of them singletons. The material sequenced was peripheral blood. Receptors originate from a woman between 18 and 29 years old with stable Graves' hyperthyroidism.

This clonotype was found many times. This sequence joins TRBV2 and TRBJ2-4, with TRBD1 matching over 7 bases. With 6 bases clipped from V and 6 bases from J, the junction kept 5 bases outside the gene matches. There are 13 residues in the CDR3. Germline lookup yields CDR1 SNHLY and CDR2 FYNNEI. The chain's CDR3 is CASRDRVGNIQYF. The DNA of the CDR3 is TGTGCCAGCAGAGACAGGGTTGGAAACATTCAGTACTTC.

This clonotype was observed a handful of times. V gene TRBV11-2 combines with J gene TRBJ2-5; D gene uncertain. Germline lookup yields CDR1 SGHAT and CDR2 FQNNGV. The CDR3 runs 13 residues. Deletions cut 5 bases from V and 6 bases from J, with 13 bases between. This CDR3 is CASSPSPAQTQYF. The DNA of the CDR3 is TGTGCCAGCAGCCCATCACCAGCGCAGACCCAGTACTTC.

This clonotype was seen ten or more times. The rearrangement uses TRBV6-1 and TRBJ1-2; tentative D call: TRBD1 (5 bases). Trimming shortened V by 1 base and J by 4 bases, and 10 bases separated the two germline ends. CDR1 is MNHNS and CDR2 is SASEGT in the germline V gene. This CDR3 has 14 residues. CDR3 nucleotide sequence: TGTGCCAGCAGTGAAGTTCGGGGGAGCTATGGCTACACCTTC. Translating it yields CASSEVRGSYGYTF.

This clonotype was picked up many times. The V and J genes are TRBV27 and TRBJ1-1, with a tentative D call TRBD1 (5 bases). Per germline, CDR1 MNHEY and CDR2 SMNVEV (reference sequence). Trimming shortened V by 5 bases and J by 1 base, and 14 bases separated the two germline ends. This CDR3 is 15 amino acids long. CDR3 in DNA: TGTGCCAGCAGTCCCCCCGGGGGAAGGAACACTGAAGCTTTCTTT. As protein: CASSPPGGRNTEAFF.

A word on this clonotype: Just one base apart from a much larger clone, this may be a read error. The chain has TRBV27 and TRBJ2-7; D unclear. Germline lookup yields CDR1 MNHEY and CDR2 SMNVEV (reference sequence). There are 15 residues in the CDR3. CDR3 in amino acids: CASSLTPSRIYERYF. For the CDR3, the DNA is TGTGCCAGCAGCTTGACCCCCTCACGGATCTACGAGCGGTACTTC.

This clonotype was picked up many times. The V call is TRBV18, the J call TRBJ1-1; D is uncertain. This CDR3 has 14 residues. Germline V lookup: CDR1 KGHSH, CDR2 LQKENI. V shed 5 bases and J shed 0 bases, with 10 bases lying between them. The CDR3 is CASSSRPMNTEAFF. CDR3 nucleotides: TGTGCCAGCTCATCACGTCCGATGAACACTGAAGCTTTCTTT.

The chain recombines TRBV4-2 with TRBJ1-1; D not resolved. V lost 2 bases to trimming and J lost 0 bases, with 10 bases between them. The CDR3 spans 15 residues. Per germline, CDR1 LGHNA and CDR2 YNFKEQ. CDR3 bases: TGTGCCAGCAGCCAATTCCCCCTCTTGAACACTGAAGCTTTCTTT. Encoded protein: CASSQFPLLNTEAFF.

Comments on this clonotype: One junction end does not reproduce the germline sequence, and a read error may be involved. The chain links TRBV12-3 or TRBV12-4 to TRBJ1-3, with D maybe TRBD1 (5 bases). The CDR3 has 15 residues. The CDR3 bases are TGTGCCAGCAGTTCGGGGTTATCGGGGGGAAACACCATGTATTTT. Its translation is CASSSGLSGGNTMYF.

Many counts were recorded for this clonotype. The genes are TRBV6-1 and TRBJ1-1; D not certain. The CDR3 has 13 residues. Germline V gene lookup returns CDR1 MNHNS and CDR2 SASEGT. V was shortened by 5 bases and J by 1 base, with 8 bases between the two germline ends. This CDR3 is CASSRTQNTEAFF. CDR3 in DNA: TGTGCCAGCAGTCGTACACAGAACACTGAAGCTTTCTTT.

This clonotype was detected many times. This CDR3 is CASSFFTKETQYF. CDR3 DNA: TGTGCCAGCAGCTTTTTCACCAAAGAGACCCAGTACTTC. The chain uses TRBV7-9 and TRBJ2-5; D gene unclear. Germline V gene sequence: CDR1 SEHNR, CDR2 FQNEAQ (reference sequence). Trimming pared 3 bases from V and 3 bases from J, leaving 8 bases between. This CDR3 is 13 amino acids long. Full variable domain (rest looked up from reference TRBV7-9 and TRBJ2-5): DTGVSQNPRHKITKRGQNVTFRCDPISEHNRLYWYRQTLGQGPEFLTYFQNEAQLEKSRLLSDRFSAERPKGSFSTLEIQRTEQGDSAMYLCASSFFTKETQYFGPGTRLLVL.

Ten or more counts support this clonotype. The gene calls are TRBV6-1 and TRBJ1-5; D is possibly TRBD1 (5 bases). CDR3 length equals 14 residues. V shed 6 bases and J shed 3 bases, with 12 bases lying between them. Germline-derived CDR1 and CDR2 are MNHNS and SASEGT. The CDR3 coding sequence is TGTGCCAGCAGCCCGGGACTCATCAATCAGCCCCAGCATTTT. This sequence encodes CASSPGLINQPQHF.

This clonotype has a count of ten or more. The V call is TRBV5-1, the J call TRBJ2-7; D might be TRBD1 or TRBD2, each matching 5 bases. Trimming took 3 bases from V and 7 from J, leaving 14 bases between them. This CDR3 has 13 residues. Germline loops: CDR1 SGHRS, CDR2 YFSETQ. In DNA, the CDR3 is TGCGCCAGCAGCTCGGGGACCGCGGATGAGCAGTACTTC. This gives the protein CASSSGTADEQYF.

This clonotype has just a few counts. This rearrangement joins TRBV19 to TRBJ2-7; 10 bases match TRBD1. Germline lookup yields CDR1 LNHDA and CDR2 SQIVND (reference sequence). The length of the CDR3 is 13 residues. Losses at the gene ends were 8 bases for V and 6 bases for J; bases not matched to a gene: 7. The CDR3 spells CASSSDRGSEQYF. CDR3 bases: TGTGCCAGTTCCTCGGACAGGGGGAGCGAGCAGTACTTC. Full variable domain (outside the CDR3, taken from reference TRBV19 and TRBJ2-7): DGGITQSPKYLFRKEGQNVTLSCEQNLNHDAMYWYRQDPGQGLRLIYYSQIVNDFQKGDIAEGYSVSREKKESFPLTVTSAQKNPTAFYLCASSSDRGSEQYFGPGTRLTVT.